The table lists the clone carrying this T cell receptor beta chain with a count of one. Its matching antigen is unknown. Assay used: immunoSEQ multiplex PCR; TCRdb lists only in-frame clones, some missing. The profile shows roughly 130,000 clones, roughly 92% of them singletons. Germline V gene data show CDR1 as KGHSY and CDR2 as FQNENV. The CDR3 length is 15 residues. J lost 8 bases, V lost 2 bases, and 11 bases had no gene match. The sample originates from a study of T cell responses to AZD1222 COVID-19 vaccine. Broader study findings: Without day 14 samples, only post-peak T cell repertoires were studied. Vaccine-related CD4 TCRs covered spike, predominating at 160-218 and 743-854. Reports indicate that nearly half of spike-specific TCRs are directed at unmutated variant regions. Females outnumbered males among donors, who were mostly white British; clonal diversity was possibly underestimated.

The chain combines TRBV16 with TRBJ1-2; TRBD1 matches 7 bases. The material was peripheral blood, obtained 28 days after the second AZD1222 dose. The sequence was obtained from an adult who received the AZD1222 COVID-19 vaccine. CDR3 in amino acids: CASSQQTGQAAGYTF. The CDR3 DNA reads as TGTGCCAGCAGCCAACAAACCGGACAGGCTGCGGGCTACACCTTC.